This passage covers 18 T cell receptor beta chains from one sample sequenced in a study of blood T cells in healthy people across ages. Through a sample-barcoded 5' primer and a J-beta primer mix, a second PCR was run for roughly 7 to 11 cycles. TCRdb reprocessed the 5' RACE reads with MiXCR, giving one entry per CDR3 protein. The sample records hundreds of thousands of distinct CDR3 sequences, roughly three fifths being singletons. Sequencing input: blood. Receptors were obtained from a man in his forties in good health.

The CDR3 loop reads CSVHTGNSNQPQHF. CDR3 coding DNA: TGCAGCGTCCATACAGGGAATAGCAATCAGCCCCAGCATTTT. The J gene is TRBJ1-5, the V gene TRBV29-1, with a tentative D call TRBD1 (6 bases). The CDR3 spans 14 residues. Germline lookup yields CDR1 SQVTM and CDR2 ANQGSEA. The V end was cut by 6 bases, the J end by 0 bases, with 12 bases between.

This clonotype was detected once. The chain has TRBV9 and TRBJ1-5, with unresolved D. The V end lost 3 bases, the J end lost 0 bases, and 7 bases lay between the germline ends. CDR3 length: 14 amino acids. Germline V gives CDR1 SGDLS, CDR2 YYNGEE. The CDR3 here is CASSDGDSNQPQHF. CDR3 nucleotides: TGTGCCAGCAGCGACGGGGATAGCAATCAGCCCCAGCATTTT.

This chain links TRBV20-1 with TRBJ2-1; 14 bases agree with TRBD2. The end of the DNA fits TRBJ2-7 better, so the J call may be wrong. This CDR3 comprises 16 residues. CDR1 is DFQATT and CDR2 is SNEGSKA in the germline V gene (reference sequence). CDR3 DNA sequence: TGCAGTGCTACCAGACTAGCGGGAGGGTCCTACAATGAGCAGTACTTC. Protein sequence: CSATRLAGGSYNEQYF.

This clonotype came up a few times. The chain has TRBV29-1 and TRBJ2-3; D gene unclear. The CDR3 loop spans 19 amino acids. V shed 4 bases and J shed 2 bases, with 28 bases lying between them. The germline V gene encodes CDR1 SQVTM and CDR2 ANQGSEA. This chain's CDR3 is CSVAQVMATWRQDTDTQYF. The CDR3 DNA is TGCAGCGTTGCCCAAGTAATGGCGACATGGCGCCAAGACACAGATACGCAGTATTTT.

CDR3 sequence: CSVDRQDQETQYF. DNA for the CDR3: TGCAGCGTGGATAGACAGGACCAAGAGACCCAGTACTTC. The chain couples TRBV29-1 to TRBJ2-5; possible D gene TRBD1, 6 bases. This CDR3 spans 13 amino acids. V lost 6 bases and J 0 bases, leaving 11 bases between the germline ends. CDR1 and CDR2 from the germline V gene are SQVTM and ANQGSEA.

The chain joins TRBV5-8 to TRBJ2-2; 9 positions agree with TRBD2. The CDR3 runs 18 residues. Germline loops: CDR1 SGHTS, CDR2 YDEGEE. The V and J ends lost 2 bases and 3 bases, in that order; junction bases with no gene match: 11. The CDR3 coding sequence is TGTGCCAGCAGCTTCGTTCTTCTAGCGGGAAGTTACACCGGGGAGCTGTTTTTT. Protein: CASSFVLLAGSYTGELFF.

Only a few counts were recorded for this clonotype. The V gene is TRBV29-1, the J gene TRBJ2-1; D may be TRBD1 (6 bases). V was pared by 6 bases and J by 12 bases, with 15 bases between. Germline V gives CDR1 SQVTM, CDR2 ANQGSEA. The length of the CDR3 is 11 residues. The CDR3 DNA sequence: TGCAGCGTCCCAAAGGGACAAATGCAGTTCTTC. Protein: CSVPKGQMQFF.

This chain connects TRBV11-2 to TRBJ2-3, with D possibly being TRBD2 (5 bases). V was cut by 5 bases and J by 2 bases, with 14 bases left in between. Germline V gene lookup returns CDR1 SGHAT and CDR2 FQNNGV. The CDR3 runs to 15 residues. This chain's CDR3 is CASSLRRWTTDTQYF. The CDR3 DNA sequence: TGTGCCAGCAGCCTGCGGAGGTGGACCACAGATACGCAGTATTTT.

The V call is TRBV20-1, the J call TRBJ2-7; tentatively, D is TRBD1 or TRBD2 (6 bases each). Germline lookup yields CDR1 DFQATT and CDR2 SNEGSKA (reference sequence). The V and J ends lost 3 bases and 3 bases respectively, with 15 bases between them. The CDR3 is 14 amino acids. CDR3 residues: CSARGARGHYEQYF. CDR3 DNA sequence: TGCAGTGCTAGGGGGGCGCGGGGACACTACGAGCAGTACTTC.

The chain is built from TRBV12-3 or TRBV12-4 and TRBJ2-5; no firm D call. The germline V and J ends were trimmed by 5 bases and 5 bases, with 15 bases remaining between them. This CDR3 is built from 14 residues. DNA for the CDR3: TGTGCCAGCAGTGCCCTTTTAGTTGGCGAGACCCAGTACTTC. It encodes CASSALLVGETQYF.

The genes are TRBV11-2 and TRBJ1-1, with TRBD1 matching 7 bases. Germline V gene lookup returns CDR1 SGHAT and CDR2 FQNNGV. The CDR3 runs 14 residues. The V segment lost 4 bases and the J segment 4 bases; nucleotides outside the gene matches: 6. The DNA of the CDR3 is TGTGCCAGCAGCTCGCAGGGGGTCAGCACTGAAGCTTTCTTT. Its translation: CASSSQGVSTEAFF.

This chain connects TRBV24-1 to TRBJ2-1, with D possibly TRBD2 on 6 matching bases. Trimming removed 3 bases from V and 9 bases from J, with 14 bases in between. The CDR3 is 14 residues long. The germline gives CDR1 KGHDR, CDR2 SFDVKD. This CDR3 is CATSDRLVRGEQFF. The DNA for the CDR3 is TGTGCCACCAGTGATAGACTAGTCCGCGGTGAGCAGTTCTTC.

This clonotype was counted ten times or more. At one boundary the junction diverges from the germline segment, which might be a read error. V is TRBV12-3 or TRBV12-4 and J is TRBJ2-7, with TRBD2 matching over 12 bases. The CDR3 contains 14 residues. CDR3: CASSLAGGNYEQYF. The DNA of the CDR3 is TGTGCCAGCAGTCTAGCGGGAGGGAACTACGAGCAGTACTTC.

Comments on this clonotype: The germline gene is not matched at one end of the junction; a read error may be the cause. J is TRBJ2-7 and V is TRBV7-9; 7 positions agree with TRBD2. The CDR3 is made up of 14 amino acids. The germline CDR1 and CDR2 sequences are SEHNR and FQNEAQ (reference sequence). The CDR3: CTSSLGDYSYEQYF. The CDR3, as DNA: TGTACCAGCAGCTTAGGGGACTACTCCTACGAGCAGTACTTC.

V usage is TRBV7-9 and J usage is TRBJ2-2; no clear D gene. Trimming left V 5 bases short and J 6 bases short, with 13 bases between. This CDR3 is 14 amino acids long. The germline V gene has CDR1 SEHNR and CDR2 FQNEAQ (reference sequence). The CDR3 is CASSEVLGPGELFF. The CDR3 region has the DNA TGTGCCAGCAGCGAAGTTTTGGGCCCCGGGGAGCTGTTTTTT.

This clonotype has ten or more counts. The chain recombines TRBV5-5 with TRBJ2-3; 9 nucleotides match TRBD2. Per the germline V gene, CDR1 is SGHKS and CDR2 is YYEKEE (reference sequence). CDR3 size: 16 residues. V trimming: 3 bases; J trimming: 0 bases; junction bases outside the gene matches: 5. The CDR3 sequence is CASSYLSGGSTDTQYF. DNA for the CDR3: TGTGCCAGCAGCTACCTTAGCGGGGGTAGCACAGATACGCAGTATTTT.

The rearrangement uses TRBV12-3 or TRBV12-4 and TRBJ2-4; TRBD2 matches 8 bases. The J call could be wrong; TRBJ2-7 is a better fit for the DNA end. This CDR3 has 15 amino acids. The CDR3 DNA reads TGTGCCAGCAGTTTTTACTTTGGACTAGCATCCGAGCAGTACTTC. It translates to CASSFYFGLASEQYF.

The chain joins TRBV6-4 to TRBJ2-6; a weak D match, TRBD2 (5 bases). Germline CDR1 is MRHNA and CDR2 is SNTAGT. The V gene lost 2 bases and the J gene lost 1 base, with 9 bases spanning the gap. CDR3 size: 16 residues. CDR3: CASSDTGLSGANVLTF. The CDR3 nucleotides read TGTGCCAGCAGTGACACGGGGTTATCTGGGGCCAACGTCCTGACTTTC.